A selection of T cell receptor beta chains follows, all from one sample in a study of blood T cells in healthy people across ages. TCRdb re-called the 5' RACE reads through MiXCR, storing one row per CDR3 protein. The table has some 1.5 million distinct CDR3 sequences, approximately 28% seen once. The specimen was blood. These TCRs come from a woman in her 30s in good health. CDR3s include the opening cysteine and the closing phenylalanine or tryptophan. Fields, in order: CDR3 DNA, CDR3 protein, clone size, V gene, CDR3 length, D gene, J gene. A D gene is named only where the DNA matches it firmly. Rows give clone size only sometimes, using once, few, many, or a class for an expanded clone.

cdr3_nt: TGCAGTGCTAGGACCAGGGGGCAGGGCTACGAGCAGTACTTC
cdr3_aa: CSARTRGQGYEQYF
clone_size: -
v_call: TRBV20-1
cdr3_length: 14
d_call: TRBD1
j_call: TRBJ2-7

cdr3_nt: TGCGCCAGCAGCCAAGACTCCTCGGGTTGGCCAGGACTAAATGAGCAGTTCTTC
cdr3_aa: CASSQDSSGWPGLNEQFF
clone_size: few
v_call: TRBV4-3
cdr3_length: 18
d_call: -
j_call: TRBJ2-1

cdr3_nt: TGCAGTGCTAGGGGGGCCGCCTCCGACGAGCAGTACTTC
cdr3_aa: CSARGAASDEQYF
clone_size: few
v_call: TRBV20-1
cdr3_length: 13
d_call: -
j_call: TRBJ2-7

cdr3_nt: TGTGCCAGCAGTTCGAGACAGGTTTACGAGCAGTACTTC
cdr3_aa: CASSSRQVYEQYF
clone_size: -
v_call: TRBV28
cdr3_length: 13
d_call: -
j_call: TRBJ2-7

cdr3_nt: TGTGCCAGCAGCCGGGGGAGCTGCGGGGAGCTGTTTTTT
cdr3_aa: CASSRGSCGELFF
clone_size: -
v_call: TRBV7-8
cdr3_length: 13
d_call: -
j_call: TRBJ2-2

cdr3_nt: TGTGCCAGCAGCGGGGGCCCCGGGATCGACGGAAACACCATATATTTT
cdr3_aa: CASSGGPGIDGNTIYF
clone_size: -
v_call: TRBV14
cdr3_length: 16
d_call: -
j_call: TRBJ1-3

cdr3_nt: TGCAGTGCTCCTGACGGGGGGGCCTACAATGAGCAGTTCTTC
cdr3_aa: CSAPDGGAYNEQFF
clone_size: few
v_call: TRBV20-1
cdr3_length: 14
d_call: TRBD2
j_call: TRBJ2-1

cdr3_nt: TGTGCCAGCAGCTCTAGCGGGGCCCACAATGAGCAGTTCTTC
cdr3_aa: CASSSSGAHNEQFF
clone_size: -
v_call: TRBV7-9
cdr3_length: 14
d_call: TRBD2
j_call: TRBJ2-1

cdr3_nt: TGTGCCAGCTCACCACCGGGACAGGGCTCCTACAATGAGCAGTACTTC
cdr3_aa: CASSPPGQGSYNEQYF
clone_size: -
v_call: TRBV18
cdr3_length: 16
d_call: TRBD1
j_call: TRBJ2-5

cdr3_nt: TGCAGTGCTCCCCGAAGCGGGGTCTTTAATGAGCAGTTCTTC
cdr3_aa: CSAPRSGVFNEQFF
clone_size: few
v_call: TRBV20-1
cdr3_length: 14
d_call: TRBD2
j_call: TRBJ2-1

cdr3_nt: TGCGCCAGCAGCTTGGGCCATTCAGGGATGGGAGAACAAGAGACCCAGTACTTC
cdr3_aa: CASSLGHSGMGEQETQYF
clone_size: few
v_call: TRBV5-1
cdr3_length: 18
d_call: -
j_call: TRBJ2-5

cdr3_nt: TGCGCCAGCAGCTCGGTAGAGGGGCCGGTTGGCTACACCTTC
cdr3_aa: CASSSVEGPVGYTF
clone_size: -
v_call: TRBV5-1
cdr3_length: 14
d_call: -
j_call: TRBJ1-2

cdr3_nt: TGTGCCAGCAGCTCTTCCCGGGACAGGACCTACAATGAGCAGTTCTTC
cdr3_aa: CASSSSRDRTYNEQFF
clone_size: -
v_call: TRBV7-9
cdr3_length: 16
d_call: TRBD1
j_call: TRBJ2-1